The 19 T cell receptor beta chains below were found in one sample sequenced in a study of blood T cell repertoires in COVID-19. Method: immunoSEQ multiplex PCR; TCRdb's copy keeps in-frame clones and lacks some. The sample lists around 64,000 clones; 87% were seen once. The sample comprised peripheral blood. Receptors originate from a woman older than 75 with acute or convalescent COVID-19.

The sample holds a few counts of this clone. The chain's CDR3 is CASTNGQGYTEAFF. In DNA, the CDR3 is TGTGCCAGCACCAACGGACAGGGGTACACTGAAGCTTTCTTT. The V call is TRBV6-6, the J call TRBJ1-1; 9 bases align to TRBD1. The CDR3 has 14 amino acids. Per germline, CDR1 MNHNY and CDR2 SVGAGI (reference sequence). Unmatched junction bases numbered 6, after V lost 7 bases and J lost 3 bases.

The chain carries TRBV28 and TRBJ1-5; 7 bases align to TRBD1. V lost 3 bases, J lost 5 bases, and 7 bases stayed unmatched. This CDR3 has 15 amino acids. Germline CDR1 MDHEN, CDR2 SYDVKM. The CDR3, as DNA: TGTGCCAGCAGTTTGGTGACACAGGGGCATCAGCCCCAGCATTTT. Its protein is CASSLVTQGHQPQHF.

The CDR3 DNA sequence: TGTGCCAGCAGCCAAGACCCTCGAGCGGCCAGCTCCTACAATGAGCAGTTCTTC. This codes for CASSQDPRAASSYNEQFF. The chain combines TRBV3-1 (or the pseudogene TRBV3-2) with TRBJ2-1; TRBD2 might be the D (5 bases). The CDR3 is made up of 18 amino acids. Trimming left V 0 bases short and J 0 bases short, with 15 bases between. Germline lookup yields CDR1 LGHDT and CDR2 YNNKEL (reference sequence).

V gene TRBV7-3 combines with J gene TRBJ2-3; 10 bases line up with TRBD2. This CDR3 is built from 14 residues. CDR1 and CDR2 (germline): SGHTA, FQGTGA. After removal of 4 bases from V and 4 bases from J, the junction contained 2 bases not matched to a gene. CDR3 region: CASSSLAGADTQYF. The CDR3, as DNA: TGTGCCAGCAGCTCCCTAGCGGGAGCAGATACGCAGTATTTT.

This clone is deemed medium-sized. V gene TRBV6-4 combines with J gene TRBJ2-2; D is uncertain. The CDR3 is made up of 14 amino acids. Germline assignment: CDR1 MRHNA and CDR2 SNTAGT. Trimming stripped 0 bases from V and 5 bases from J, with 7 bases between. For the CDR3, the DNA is TGTGCCAGCAGTGACTCAAGAGCGACCGGGGAGCTGTTTTTT. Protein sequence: CASSDSRATGELFF.

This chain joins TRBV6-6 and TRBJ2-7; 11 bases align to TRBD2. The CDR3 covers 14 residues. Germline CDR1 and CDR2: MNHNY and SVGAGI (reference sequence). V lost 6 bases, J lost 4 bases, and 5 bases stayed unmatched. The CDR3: CASRPTSGSYEQYF. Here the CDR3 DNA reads TGTGCCAGCAGACCCACTAGCGGGAGTTACGAGCAGTACTTC.

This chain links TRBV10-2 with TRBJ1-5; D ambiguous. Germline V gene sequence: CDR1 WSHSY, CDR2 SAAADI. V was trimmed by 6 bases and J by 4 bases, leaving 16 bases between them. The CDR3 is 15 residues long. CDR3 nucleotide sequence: TGCGCCAGCAGGGAAACTCAGGAATCTAATCAGCCCCAGCATTTT. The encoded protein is CASRETQESNQPQHF.

DNA of the CDR3: TGTGCCTGGAGTGTAAAAACAAACTACGAGCAGTACTTC. It is translated as CAWSVKTNYEQYF. The chain recombines TRBV30 with TRBJ2-7; D is undetermined. The germline CDR1 and CDR2 sequences are GTSNPN and SVGIG (reference sequence). Trimming cost V 0 bases and J 3 bases, with 9 bases left between them. The CDR3 is 13 amino acids. The whole variable domain, filled in from reference TRBV30 and TRBJ2-7, reads SQTIHQWPATLVQPVGSPLSLECTVEGTSNPNLYWYRQAAGRGLQLLFYSVGIGQISSEVPQNLSASRPQDRQFILSSKKLLLSDSGFYLCAWSVKTNYEQYFGPGTRLTVT.

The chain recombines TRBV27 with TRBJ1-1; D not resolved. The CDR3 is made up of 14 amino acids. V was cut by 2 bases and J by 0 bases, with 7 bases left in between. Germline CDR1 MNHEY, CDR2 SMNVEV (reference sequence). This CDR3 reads CASSLAGMNTEAFF. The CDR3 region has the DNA TGTGCCAGCAGTTTAGCGGGGATGAACACTGAAGCTTTCTTT.

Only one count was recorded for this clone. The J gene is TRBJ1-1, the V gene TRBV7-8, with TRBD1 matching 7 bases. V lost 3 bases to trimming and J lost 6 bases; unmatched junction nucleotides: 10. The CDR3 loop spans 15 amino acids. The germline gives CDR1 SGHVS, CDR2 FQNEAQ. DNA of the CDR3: TGTGCCAGCAGCTTGAACGAACAGGGGACGTCTGAAGCTTTCTTT. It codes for CASSLNEQGTSEAFF.

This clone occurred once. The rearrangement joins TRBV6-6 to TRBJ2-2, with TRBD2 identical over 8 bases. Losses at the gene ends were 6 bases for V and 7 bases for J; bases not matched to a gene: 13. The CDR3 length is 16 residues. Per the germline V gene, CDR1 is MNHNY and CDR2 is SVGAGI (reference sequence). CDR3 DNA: TGTGCCAGCAGATCTACTGGCGGGGGGAACGGCGGGGAGCTGTTTTTT. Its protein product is CASRSTGGGNGGELFF.

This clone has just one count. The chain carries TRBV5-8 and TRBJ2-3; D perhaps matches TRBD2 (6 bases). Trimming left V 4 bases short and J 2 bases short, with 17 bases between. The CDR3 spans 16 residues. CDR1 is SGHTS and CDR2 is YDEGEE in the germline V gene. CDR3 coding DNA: TGTGCCAGCAGCCCTCTTCTAGCGCTATACACAGATACGCAGTATTTT. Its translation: CASSPLLALYTDTQYF.

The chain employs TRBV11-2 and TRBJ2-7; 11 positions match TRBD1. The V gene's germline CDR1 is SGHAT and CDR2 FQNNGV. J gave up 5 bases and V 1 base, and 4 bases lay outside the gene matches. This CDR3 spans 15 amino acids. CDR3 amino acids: CASSLVRTGGHEQYF. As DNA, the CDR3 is TGTGCCAGCAGCTTAGTAAGGACAGGGGGCCACGAGCAGTACTTC.

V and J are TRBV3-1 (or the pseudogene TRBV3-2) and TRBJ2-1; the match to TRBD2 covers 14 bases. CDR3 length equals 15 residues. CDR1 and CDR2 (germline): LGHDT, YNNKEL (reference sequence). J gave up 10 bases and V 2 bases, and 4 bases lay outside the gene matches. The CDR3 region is CASSQSTSGGAEQFF. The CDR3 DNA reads TGTGCCAGCAGCCAATCGACTAGCGGGGGGGCCGAGCAGTTCTTC.

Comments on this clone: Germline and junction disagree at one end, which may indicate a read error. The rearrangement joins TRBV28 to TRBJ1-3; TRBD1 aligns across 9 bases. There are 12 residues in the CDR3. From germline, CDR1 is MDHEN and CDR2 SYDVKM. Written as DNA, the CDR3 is TGTGCCAGCAGTTTGTCCCGGGACAGGGAAGATTTT. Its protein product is CASSLSRDREDF. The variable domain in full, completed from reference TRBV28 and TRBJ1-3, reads DVKVTQSSRYLVKRTGEKVFLECVQDMDHENMFWYRQDPGLGLRLIYFSYDVKMKEKGDIPEGYSVSREKKERFSLILESASTNQTSMYLCASSLSRDREDFGEGSWLTVV.

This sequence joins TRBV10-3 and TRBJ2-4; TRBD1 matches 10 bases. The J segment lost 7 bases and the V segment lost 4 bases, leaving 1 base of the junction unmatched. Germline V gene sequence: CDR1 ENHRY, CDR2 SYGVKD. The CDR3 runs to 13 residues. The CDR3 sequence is CAISGDRGNIQYF. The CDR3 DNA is TGTGCCATCAGTGGGGACAGGGGTAACATTCAGTACTTC.

The CDR3 nucleotides read TGTGCCAGCACCCCCCAGGGCGGACTAACTAACTATGGCTACACCTTC. Translating gives CASTPQGGLTNYGYTF. J is TRBJ1-2 and V is TRBV4-2; weak D call: TRBD1 (5 bases). CDR3 length: 16 amino acids. Germline-derived CDR1 and CDR2 are LGHNA and YNFKEQ. The germline V and J ends were trimmed by 7 bases and 0 bases, with 18 bases remaining between them.

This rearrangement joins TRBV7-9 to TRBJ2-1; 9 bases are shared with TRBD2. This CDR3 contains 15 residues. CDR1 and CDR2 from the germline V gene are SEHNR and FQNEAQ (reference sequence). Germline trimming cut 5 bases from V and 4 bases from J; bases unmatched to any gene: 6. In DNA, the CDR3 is TGTGCCAGCAGCCCAGCGGGGGGTCAATACAATGAGCAGTTCTTC. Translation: CASSPAGGQYNEQFF.

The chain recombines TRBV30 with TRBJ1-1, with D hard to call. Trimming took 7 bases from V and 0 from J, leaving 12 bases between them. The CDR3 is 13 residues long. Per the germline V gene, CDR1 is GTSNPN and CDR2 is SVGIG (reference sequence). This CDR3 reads CASGREMNTEAFF. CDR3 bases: TGTGCCTCGGGGAGGGAGATGAACACTGAAGCTTTCTTT.